These 32 T cell receptor beta chains were sequenced from one sample in a study of T cell responses to AZD1222 COVID-19 vaccine. Clones were read by immunoSEQ multiplex PCR, and TCRdb kept only the in-frame ones, dropping some. The repertoire includes more than 150,000 clones, approximately 91% of them detected once, and 5.5% to 8% sits in the top ten. The sequencing used peripheral blood, collected after recovery from COVID-19. The receptors here all came from an adult who had recovered from COVID-19.

The rearrangement joins TRBV6-5 to TRBJ2-1, with D unresolved. Germline CDR1 is MNHEY and CDR2 is SVGAGI. The CDR3 has 14 residues. V was cut by 2 bases and J by 4 bases, with 9 bases left in between. CDR3 DNA: TGTGCCAGCAGTTACGACTCACAGTACAATGAGCAGTTCTTC. Translating gives CASSYDSQYNEQFF.

This chain joins TRBV28 and TRBJ2-1; D is ambiguous. Trimming left V 7 bases short and J 0 bases short, with 13 bases between. Germline CDR1 and CDR2: MDHEN and SYDVKM. The CDR3 loop spans 15 amino acids. The CDR3 sequence: CASTSQGYSYNEQFF. The CDR3 region has the DNA TGTGCCAGCACCTCCCAAGGATACTCCTACAATGAGCAGTTCTTC.

The J gene is TRBJ2-3, the V gene TRBV3-1 (or the pseudogene TRBV3-2), with 11 positions matching TRBD2. The CDR3 spans 16 residues. Germline V gene data show CDR1 as LGHDT and CDR2 as YNNKEL (reference sequence). V shed 4 bases, J shed 6 bases, and the junction held 9 bases outside the gene matches. DNA of the CDR3: TGTGCCAGCAGCCCTAGCGGGGGGACCCCCCCCGATACGCAGTATTTT. This codes for CASSPSGGTPPDTQYF.

This chain uses TRBV4-1 with TRBJ2-7; 9 bases are shared with TRBD2. The J segment lost 0 bases and the V segment lost 3 bases, leaving 3 bases of the junction unmatched. The CDR3 covers 15 residues. The germline V gene has CDR1 MGHRA and CDR2 YSYEKL. CDR3 in DNA: TGCGCCAGCAGCCACACAGCGGGAGGCTCCTACGAGCAGTACTTC. As protein: CASSHTAGGSYEQYF.

This chain connects TRBV21-1 to TRBJ2-7; TRBD2, as called in the table, went unchecked against the DNA. TRBV21-1 is an annotated pseudogene. The CDR3 extends over 17 amino acids. The CDR3 DNA is TGTGCCAGCAGCGATCAGACTAGCGGGAGAGTCAGGGGCGAGCAGTACTTC. This codes for CASSDQTSGRVRGEQYF.

The chain combines TRBV2 with TRBJ2-7, with 9 positions matching TRBD1. V was clipped by 9 bases and J by 2 bases; unmatched bases: 11. Germline loops: CDR1 SNHLY, CDR2 FYNNEI. This CDR3 has 15 amino acids. The CDR3 loop reads CASLGEGQGTYEQYF. CDR3 sequence (DNA): TGTGCCAGTCTCGGGGAGGGACAGGGAACCTACGAGCAGTACTTC. The whole variable domain, remainder taken from reference TRBV2 and TRBJ2-7, is EPEVTQTPSHQVTQMGQEVILRCVPISNHLYFYWYRQILGQKVEFLVSFYNNEISEKSEIFDDQFSVERPDGSNFTLKIRSTKLEDSAMYFCASLGEGQGTYEQYFGPGTRLTVT.

The chain links TRBV7-9 to TRBJ2-7; D could derive from TRBD1 or TRBD2 (5 bases each). V gave up 5 bases and J gave up 8 bases, with 22 bases separating them. The CDR3 sequence is 15 residues long. The germline CDR1 and CDR2 sequences are SEHNR and FQNEAQ (reference sequence). CDR3 region: CASSTEGLPGVKQYF. CDR3 nucleotides: TGTGCCAGCAGCACAGAGGGGCTCCCCGGTGTCAAGCAGTACTTC.

The genes are TRBV9 and TRBJ1-6; D perhaps matches TRBD1 (6 bases). Germline loops: CDR1 SGDLS, CDR2 YYNGEE. This CDR3 spans 14 amino acids. V lost 4 bases and J lost 9, with 14 bases in between. DNA for the CDR3: TGTGCCAGCAGCCCCCCAGGGGACGGTTCACCCCTCCACTTT. Protein sequence: CASSPPGDGSPLHF.

The CDR3 here is CASSLSVQGNYGYTF. The DNA for the CDR3 is TGTGCCAGCAGCCTCTCTGTACAGGGGAACTATGGCTACACCTTC. The J gene is TRBJ1-2, the V gene TRBV11-2; 7 nucleotides align to TRBD1. The V gene's germline CDR1 is SGHAT and CDR2 FQNNGV. J was trimmed by 2 bases and V by 5 bases; bases with no gene match: 8. The CDR3 has 15 amino acids.

CDR3 amino acids: CASSVGPGTAYYEQYF. CDR3 nucleotide sequence: TGTGCCAGCAGCGTGGGACCCGGGACAGCGTACTACGAGCAGTACTTC. The chain carries TRBV9 and TRBJ2-7, with TRBD1 matching 7 bases. The V gene end was trimmed by 2 bases and the J gene end by 3 bases; junction bases not matched to a gene: 11. This CDR3 has 16 residues. Germline values: CDR1 SGDLS, CDR2 YYNGEE. Combining the CDR3 with reference TRBV9 and TRBJ2-7 gives the whole variable domain DSGVTQTPKHLITATGQRVTLRCSPRSGDLSVYWYQQSLDQGLQFLIQYYNGEERAKGNILERFSAQQFPDLHSELNLSSLELGDSALYFCASSVGPGTAYYEQYFGPGTRLTVT.

This clone was counted a single time. This chain joins TRBV28 and TRBJ1-3; TRBD1 is a possible D gene (5 bases). CDR3 size: 14 residues. Germline V gene lookup returns CDR1 MDHEN and CDR2 SYDVKM. The V end lost 3 bases, the J end lost 4 bases, and 10 bases lay between the germline ends. The CDR3 DNA is TGTGCCAGCAGTTTTGGGGGAGGAGGAAACACCATATATTTT. Translating it yields CASSFGGGGNTIYF.

The V call is TRBV5-4, the J call TRBJ1-1, with unresolved D. Trimming took 1 base from V and 1 from J, leaving 8 bases between them. The CDR3 contains 14 residues. Germline assignment: CDR1 SGHNT and CDR2 YYREEE (reference sequence). CDR3 in DNA: TGTGCCAGCAGCTTGACACTACCGAACACTGAAGCTTTCTTT. Translation: CASSLTLPNTEAFF.

V usage is TRBV20-1 and J usage is TRBJ1-2, with TRBD1 identical over 8 bases. This CDR3 is built from 13 residues. Germline V gives CDR1 DFQATT, CDR2 SNEGSKA (reference sequence). V was clipped by 3 bases and J by 2 bases; unmatched bases: 2. DNA of the CDR3: TGCAGTGCTAGTGGACAGGGAAACTATGGCTACACCTTC. It encodes CSASGQGNYGYTF.

The V and J genes are TRBV24-1 and TRBJ1-2; D is perhaps TRBD1 (5 bases). The CDR3 is 13 residues long. Trimming cost V 4 bases and J 3 bases, with 8 bases left between them. Germline loops: CDR1 KGHDR, CDR2 SFDVKD. The chain's CDR3 is CATSDRGDYGYTF. CDR3 in DNA: TGTGCCACCAGTGACCGAGGGGACTATGGCTACACCTTC.

The gene calls are TRBV18 and TRBJ2-3; D remains unclear. Deletions cut 2 bases from V and 2 bases from J, with 5 bases between. Germline CDR1 and CDR2: KGHSH and LQKENI. CDR3 length: 13 amino acids. In DNA form, the CDR3 reads TGTGCCAGCTCACCAACCCTCACAGATACGCAGTATTTT. Protein product: CASSPTLTDTQYF.

This chain joins TRBV19 and TRBJ2-7; 9 positions agree with TRBD1. Germline CDR1 is LNHDA and CDR2 is SQIVND (reference sequence). The CDR3 is 16 amino acids. J gave up 5 bases and V 3 bases, and 11 bases lay outside the gene matches. CDR3 residues: CASSIHTGTGMDEQYF. CDR3 nucleotide sequence: TGTGCCAGTAGTATTCATACCGGGACAGGGATGGACGAGCAGTACTTC.

The chain employs TRBV5-4 and TRBJ2-4, with TRBD1 matching over 7 bases. This CDR3 comprises 15 residues. Germline CDR1 SGHNT, CDR2 YYREEE (reference sequence). J gave up 3 bases and V 3 bases, and 6 bases lay outside the gene matches. CDR3 sequence: CASSSGTVGKNIQYF. Written as DNA, the CDR3 is TGTGCCAGCAGCTCCGGGACAGTCGGCAAAAACATTCAGTACTTC. The full variable domain, in which reference TRBV5-4 and TRBJ2-4 provide the parts outside the CDR3, is ETGVTQSPTHLIKTRGQQVTLRCSSQSGHNTVSWYQQALGQGPQFIFQYYREEENGRGNFPPRFSGLQFPNYSSELNVNALELDDSALYLCASSSGTVGKNIQYFGAGTRLSVL.

This chain links TRBV11-2 with TRBJ1-1; D gene ambiguous. The V gene's germline CDR1 is SGHAT and CDR2 FQNNGV. There are 14 residues in the CDR3. V dropped 0 bases and J dropped 1 base, with 6 bases sitting between them. The CDR3 spells CASSLDHKNTEAFF. Written as DNA, the CDR3 is TGTGCCAGCAGCTTAGACCATAAGAACACTGAAGCTTTCTTT. Complete variable domain (other parts from reference TRBV11-2 and TRBJ1-1): EAGVAQSPRYKIIEKRQSVAFWCNPISGHATLYWYQQILGQGPKLLIQFQNNGVVDDSQLPKDRFSAERLKGVDSTLKIQPAKLEDSAVYLCASSLDHKNTEAFFGQGTRLTVV.

The chain has TRBV9 and TRBJ1-4, with D perhaps matching TRBD1 (5 bases). The germline V gene has CDR1 SGDLS and CDR2 YYNGEE. This CDR3 contains 14 residues. V was clipped by 2 bases and J by 5 bases, with 10 bases between them. The CDR3 sequence is CASSVTATNEKLFF. CDR3 DNA sequence: TGTGCCAGCAGCGTGACAGCTACGAATGAAAAACTGTTTTTT.

This sequence joins TRBV5-4 and TRBJ2-4, with a tentative D call TRBD1 (6 bases). Germline V lookup: CDR1 SGHNT, CDR2 YYREEE (reference sequence). Trimming took off 4 bases at V and 1 base at J, with 9 bases between the two ends. CDR3 length: 14 amino acids. This CDR3 reads CASSNQGAKNIQYF. CDR3 sequence (DNA): TGTGCCAGCAGCAACCAGGGGGCCAAAAACATTCAGTACTTC. The full variable domain, completed using reference TRBV5-4 and TRBJ2-4, is ETGVTQSPTHLIKTRGQQVTLRCSSQSGHNTVSWYQQALGQGPQFIFQYYREEENGRGNFPPRFSGLQFPNYSSELNVNALELDDSALYLCASSNQGAKNIQYFGAGTRLSVL.

A remark on this clone: Distinct nucleotide sequences in the sample also encode this CDR3. The chain carries TRBV5-1 and TRBJ2-3; a weak D match, TRBD1 (6 bases). This CDR3 contains 13 residues. The V gene's germline CDR1 is SGHRS and CDR2 YFSETQ. V was shortened by 0 bases and J by 4 bases, with 6 bases between the two germline ends. The CDR3 nucleotides read TGCGCCAGCAGCTTGGGACAGGCAGATACGCAGTATTTT. Amino acid sequence: CASSLGQADTQYF. The complete variable domain, with remaining parts taken from reference TRBV5-1 and TRBJ2-3, reads KAGVTQTPRYLIKTRGQQVTLSCSPISGHRSVSWYQQTPGQGLQFLFEYFSETQRNKGNFPGRFSGRQFSNSRSEMNVSTLELGDSALYLCASSLGQADTQYFGPGTRLTVL.

The chain couples TRBV7-9 to TRBJ2-3; 9 bases are a match to TRBD1. Germline V lookup: CDR1 SEHNR, CDR2 FQNEAQ (reference sequence). V shed 3 bases, J shed 3 bases, and the junction held 4 bases outside the gene matches. This CDR3 has 15 amino acids. The CDR3 region has the DNA TGTGCCAGCAGCTTGATGGGACAGGGAACAGATACGCAGTATTTT. This codes for CASSLMGQGTDTQYF.

The rearrangement links TRBV2 to TRBJ2-3; 8 positions match TRBD1. The germline V gene has CDR1 SNHLY and CDR2 FYNNEI. V dropped 6 bases and J dropped 3; count of bases not matched to a gene: 17. The CDR3 spans 18 residues. The CDR3 DNA reads as TGTGCCAGCAGCGAAACCGGGACAGGACGATTAAATACAGATACGCAGTATTTT. Translation: CASSETGTGRLNTDTQYF. Full variable domain (remainder filled in from reference TRBV2 and TRBJ2-3): EPEVTQTPSHQVTQMGQEVILRCVPISNHLYFYWYRQILGQKVEFLVSFYNNEISEKSEIFDDQFSVERPDGSNFTLKIRSTKLEDSAMYFCASSETGTGRLNTDTQYFGPGTRLTVL.

The V gene is TRBV21-1, the J gene TRBJ2-1; TRBD2, the table's D call, lacks a check against the DNA. TRBV21-1 is listed as a pseudogene. The CDR3 contains 17 residues. Here the CDR3 reads CASRPESGRYTYNEQFF. The DNA for the CDR3 is TGTGCCAGCAGACCCGAGAGCGGGAGGTATACCTACAATGAGCAGTTCTTC.

V gene TRBV4-1 combines with J gene TRBJ1-1; D is possibly TRBD1 (5 bases). Germline lookup yields CDR1 MGHRA and CDR2 YSYEKL. The CDR3 loop spans 14 amino acids. V was pared by 1 base and J by 4 bases, with 10 bases between. The CDR3 bases are TGCGCCAGCAGCCAAGTGACAGCGAGCACTGAAGCTTTCTTT. Its protein is CASSQVTASTEAFF.

The rearrangement joins TRBV20-1 to TRBJ1-6; D remains unclear. V was shortened by 3 bases and J by 1 base, with 7 bases between the two germline ends. The CDR3 extends over 14 amino acids. Germline V lookup: CDR1 DFQATT, CDR2 SNEGSKA (reference sequence). CDR3 sequence: CSASEVSYNSPLHF. The DNA of the CDR3 is TGCAGTGCTAGTGAGGTTTCCTATAATTCACCCCTCCACTTT.

The sample holds one count of this clone. DNA for the CDR3: TGTGCCAGCAGCCCGCCGGGGAGGAGCAAAGAGACCCAGTACTTC. Translation: CASSPPGRSKETQYF. The chain joins TRBV3-1 (or the pseudogene TRBV3-2) to TRBJ2-5; D is perhaps TRBD2 (6 bases). Germline CDR1 LGHDT, CDR2 YNNKEL (reference sequence). This CDR3 contains 15 residues. V lost 4 bases and J 3 bases, leaving 15 bases between the germline ends.

This chain connects TRBV28 to TRBJ1-1; possible D gene TRBD1, 6 bases. The V end was cut by 6 bases, the J end by 0 bases, with 11 bases between. The CDR3 loop spans 14 amino acids. Germline V gene sequence: CDR1 MDHEN, CDR2 SYDVKM. The CDR3 here is CASREGQLNTEAFF. In nucleotides, the CDR3 is TGTGCCAGCAGAGAAGGACAGTTGAACACTGAAGCTTTCTTT.

The chain carries TRBV19 and TRBJ2-2; D perhaps matches TRBD1 (5 bases). Trimming pared 8 bases from V and 4 bases from J, leaving 14 bases between. Germline loops: CDR1 LNHDA, CDR2 SQIVND (reference sequence). This CDR3 contains 14 residues. The CDR3 loop reads CASHEGVGTGELFF. In nucleotides, the CDR3 is TGTGCCAGTCACGAAGGGGTCGGCACCGGGGAGCTGTTTTTT. Using reference TRBV19 and TRBJ2-2 for the parts outside the CDR3, the full variable domain is DGGITQSPKYLFRKEGQNVTLSCEQNLNHDAMYWYRQDPGQGLRLIYYSQIVNDFQKGDIAEGYSVSREKKESFPLTVTSAQKNPTAFYLCASHEGVGTGELFFGEGSRLTVL.

The chain is built from TRBV7-9 and TRBJ2-3; D perhaps matches TRBD1 (6 bases). Trimming took off 0 bases at V and 6 bases at J, with 13 bases between the two ends. This CDR3 contains 15 residues. Germline CDR1 and CDR2: SEHNR and FQNEAQ (reference sequence). The CDR3 here is CASSLATGAQDTQYF. The CDR3 bases are TGTGCCAGCAGCTTAGCGACAGGAGCACAGGATACGCAGTATTTT. The variable domain in full, completed from reference TRBV7-9 and TRBJ2-3, reads DTGVSQNPRHKITKRGQNVTFRCDPISEHNRLYWYRQTLGQGPEFLTYFQNEAQLEKSRLLSDRFSAERPKGSFSTLEIQRTEQGDSAMYLCASSLATGAQDTQYFGPGTRLTVL.

The V and J genes are TRBV2 and TRBJ2-7; the D gene is possibly TRBD2 (6 bases). This CDR3 region has 13 residues. Germline V gene lookup returns CDR1 SNHLY and CDR2 FYNNEI. V shed 7 bases and J shed 4 bases, with 14 bases lying between them. The CDR3 nucleotides are TGTGCCAGCAAGGGTTTGGAGGGGTACGAGCAGTACTTC. It specifies CASKGLEGYEQYF.

The chain carries TRBV9 and TRBJ2-2; the D gene is possibly TRBD2 (5 bases). This CDR3 has 17 residues. Per germline, CDR1 SGDLS and CDR2 YYNGEE. Trimming took off 5 bases at V and 3 bases at J, with 20 bases between the two ends. CDR3: CASRPNLGRGDTGELFF. The CDR3 nucleotides are TGTGCCAGCAGACCCAATCTAGGGAGAGGTGACACCGGGGAGCTGTTTTTT.